These 8 T cell receptor beta chains originate from one sample sequenced in a study of blood T cell repertoires in COVID-19. Only in-frame clones appear in the TCRdb table, and some are missing; sequencing was by immunoSEQ multiplex PCR. This sample has about 100,000 clones; about nine tenths occur once, and the top ten carry roughly 2.5%. What was sequenced was peripheral blood. The source is a human donor in a cohort sampled during active COVID-19.

The chain carries TRBV12-5 and TRBJ2-3; TRBD2 aligns across 7 bases. The germline V gene has CDR1 LGHNT and CDR2 FRNRAP. The CDR3 sequence is 15 residues long. The J segment lost 4 bases and the V segment lost 0 bases, leaving 4 bases of the junction unmatched. For the CDR3, the DNA is TGTGCTAGTGGTTTGGTAAGCGGGGCCTCAGATACGCAGTATTTT. It yields the protein CASGLVSGASDTQYF.

This chain joins TRBV10-3 and TRBJ1-5; 7 bases fit TRBD1. This CDR3 is 16 amino acids long. CDR1 is ENHRY and CDR2 is SYGVKD in the germline V gene. J gave up 2 bases and V 3 bases, and 7 bases lay outside the gene matches. The CDR3 coding sequence is TGTGCCATCAGTGATACAGGGGAAGGAGGCAATCAGCCCCAGCATTTT. This gives the protein CAISDTGEGGNQPQHF.

CDR3 residues: CASRPFRDRNTEAFF. The CDR3 bases are TGTGCCAGTAGACCATTCCGGGACAGAAACACTGAAGCTTTCTTT. The rearrangement joins TRBV19 to TRBJ1-1; the match to TRBD1 covers 7 bases. Germline-derived CDR1 and CDR2 are LNHDA and SQIVND (reference sequence). The CDR3 is made up of 15 amino acids. The trim removed 6 bases at V and 2 bases at J, leaving 9 bases unmatched.

This chain uses TRBV11-2 with TRBJ1-5, with 8 bases lining up with TRBD1. Germline V lookup: CDR1 SGHAT, CDR2 FQNNGV. J lost 0 bases, V lost 5 bases, and 3 bases had no gene match. This CDR3 contains 15 residues. DNA of the CDR3: TGTGCCAGCAGCGGACAGGGTTATAGCAATCAGCCCCAGCATTTT. It specifies CASSGQGYSNQPQHF.

J is TRBJ2-1 and V is TRBV24-1; TRBD1 matches 7 bases. Germline V gives CDR1 KGHDR, CDR2 SFDVKD. This CDR3 is built from 17 residues. V lost 3 bases, J lost 2 bases, and 9 bases stayed unmatched. The CDR3 loop is CATSDRTGARTYNEQFF. CDR3 nucleotides: TGTGCCACCAGTGATCGAACAGGGGCGAGAACCTACAATGAGCAGTTCTTC.

This clone was counted between two and nine times. The J gene is TRBJ2-5, the V gene TRBV11-2, with TRBD2 as a possible D gene (5 bases). The germline V and J ends were trimmed by 7 bases and 5 bases, with 8 bases remaining between them. The CDR3 spans 11 residues. CDR1 is SGHAT and CDR2 is FQNNGV in the germline V gene. The CDR3 sequence is CASTSGETQYF. The DNA for the CDR3 is TGTGCCAGCACCTCGGGGGAGACCCAGTACTTC.

This clone was detected once. The chain links TRBV29-1 to TRBJ1-1; no reliable D call. Germline CDR1 and CDR2: SQVTM and ANQGSEA. Trimming left V 7 bases short and J 4 bases short, with 7 bases between. The CDR3 has 10 residues. This CDR3 reads CSGQRTEAFF. The CDR3 bases are TGCAGCGGGCAGCGCACTGAAGCTTTCTTT.

This clone was recorded once. This rearrangement joins TRBV5-4 to TRBJ2-7; 9 bases are a match to TRBD1. V shed 2 bases and J 5 bases; nucleotides not matched to a gene: 11. CDR1 and CDR2 (germline): SGHNT, YYREEE (reference sequence). This CDR3 contains 16 residues. The CDR3 bases are TGTGCCAGCAGCTTACCCGGGACAGGGACTTCCCACGAGCAGTACTTC. Its translation is CASSLPGTGTSHEQYF.